The clone carrying this T cell receptor (beta chain) was observed a handful of times. Some clones are missing from TCRdb's copy, which holds only in-frame ones; the method was immunoSEQ multiplex PCR. The repertoire holds 38,000 or so clones, with about 94% as singletons. This sample stems from a study of T cell changes during pregnancy in multiple sclerosis. This TCR came from a female donor with multiple sclerosis, enrolled in a pregnancy study. The input for sequencing was CD4+ T cells from peripheral blood mononuclear cells, taken in the second trimester of pregnancy.

CDR3 amino acids: CASSEAGRGRLAPKAGELFF. The CDR3 nucleotides read TGTGCCAGCAGTGAAGCCGGGCGGGGGCGGCTAGCGCCAAAAGCCGGGGAGCTGTTTTTT. The chain couples TRBV6-1 to TRBJ2-2; perhaps TRBD2 as D (7 bases). The CDR3 is 20 amino acids. The germline CDR1 and CDR2 sequences are MNHNS and SASEGT. The V and J ends lost 0 bases and 6 bases respectively, with 26 bases between them.